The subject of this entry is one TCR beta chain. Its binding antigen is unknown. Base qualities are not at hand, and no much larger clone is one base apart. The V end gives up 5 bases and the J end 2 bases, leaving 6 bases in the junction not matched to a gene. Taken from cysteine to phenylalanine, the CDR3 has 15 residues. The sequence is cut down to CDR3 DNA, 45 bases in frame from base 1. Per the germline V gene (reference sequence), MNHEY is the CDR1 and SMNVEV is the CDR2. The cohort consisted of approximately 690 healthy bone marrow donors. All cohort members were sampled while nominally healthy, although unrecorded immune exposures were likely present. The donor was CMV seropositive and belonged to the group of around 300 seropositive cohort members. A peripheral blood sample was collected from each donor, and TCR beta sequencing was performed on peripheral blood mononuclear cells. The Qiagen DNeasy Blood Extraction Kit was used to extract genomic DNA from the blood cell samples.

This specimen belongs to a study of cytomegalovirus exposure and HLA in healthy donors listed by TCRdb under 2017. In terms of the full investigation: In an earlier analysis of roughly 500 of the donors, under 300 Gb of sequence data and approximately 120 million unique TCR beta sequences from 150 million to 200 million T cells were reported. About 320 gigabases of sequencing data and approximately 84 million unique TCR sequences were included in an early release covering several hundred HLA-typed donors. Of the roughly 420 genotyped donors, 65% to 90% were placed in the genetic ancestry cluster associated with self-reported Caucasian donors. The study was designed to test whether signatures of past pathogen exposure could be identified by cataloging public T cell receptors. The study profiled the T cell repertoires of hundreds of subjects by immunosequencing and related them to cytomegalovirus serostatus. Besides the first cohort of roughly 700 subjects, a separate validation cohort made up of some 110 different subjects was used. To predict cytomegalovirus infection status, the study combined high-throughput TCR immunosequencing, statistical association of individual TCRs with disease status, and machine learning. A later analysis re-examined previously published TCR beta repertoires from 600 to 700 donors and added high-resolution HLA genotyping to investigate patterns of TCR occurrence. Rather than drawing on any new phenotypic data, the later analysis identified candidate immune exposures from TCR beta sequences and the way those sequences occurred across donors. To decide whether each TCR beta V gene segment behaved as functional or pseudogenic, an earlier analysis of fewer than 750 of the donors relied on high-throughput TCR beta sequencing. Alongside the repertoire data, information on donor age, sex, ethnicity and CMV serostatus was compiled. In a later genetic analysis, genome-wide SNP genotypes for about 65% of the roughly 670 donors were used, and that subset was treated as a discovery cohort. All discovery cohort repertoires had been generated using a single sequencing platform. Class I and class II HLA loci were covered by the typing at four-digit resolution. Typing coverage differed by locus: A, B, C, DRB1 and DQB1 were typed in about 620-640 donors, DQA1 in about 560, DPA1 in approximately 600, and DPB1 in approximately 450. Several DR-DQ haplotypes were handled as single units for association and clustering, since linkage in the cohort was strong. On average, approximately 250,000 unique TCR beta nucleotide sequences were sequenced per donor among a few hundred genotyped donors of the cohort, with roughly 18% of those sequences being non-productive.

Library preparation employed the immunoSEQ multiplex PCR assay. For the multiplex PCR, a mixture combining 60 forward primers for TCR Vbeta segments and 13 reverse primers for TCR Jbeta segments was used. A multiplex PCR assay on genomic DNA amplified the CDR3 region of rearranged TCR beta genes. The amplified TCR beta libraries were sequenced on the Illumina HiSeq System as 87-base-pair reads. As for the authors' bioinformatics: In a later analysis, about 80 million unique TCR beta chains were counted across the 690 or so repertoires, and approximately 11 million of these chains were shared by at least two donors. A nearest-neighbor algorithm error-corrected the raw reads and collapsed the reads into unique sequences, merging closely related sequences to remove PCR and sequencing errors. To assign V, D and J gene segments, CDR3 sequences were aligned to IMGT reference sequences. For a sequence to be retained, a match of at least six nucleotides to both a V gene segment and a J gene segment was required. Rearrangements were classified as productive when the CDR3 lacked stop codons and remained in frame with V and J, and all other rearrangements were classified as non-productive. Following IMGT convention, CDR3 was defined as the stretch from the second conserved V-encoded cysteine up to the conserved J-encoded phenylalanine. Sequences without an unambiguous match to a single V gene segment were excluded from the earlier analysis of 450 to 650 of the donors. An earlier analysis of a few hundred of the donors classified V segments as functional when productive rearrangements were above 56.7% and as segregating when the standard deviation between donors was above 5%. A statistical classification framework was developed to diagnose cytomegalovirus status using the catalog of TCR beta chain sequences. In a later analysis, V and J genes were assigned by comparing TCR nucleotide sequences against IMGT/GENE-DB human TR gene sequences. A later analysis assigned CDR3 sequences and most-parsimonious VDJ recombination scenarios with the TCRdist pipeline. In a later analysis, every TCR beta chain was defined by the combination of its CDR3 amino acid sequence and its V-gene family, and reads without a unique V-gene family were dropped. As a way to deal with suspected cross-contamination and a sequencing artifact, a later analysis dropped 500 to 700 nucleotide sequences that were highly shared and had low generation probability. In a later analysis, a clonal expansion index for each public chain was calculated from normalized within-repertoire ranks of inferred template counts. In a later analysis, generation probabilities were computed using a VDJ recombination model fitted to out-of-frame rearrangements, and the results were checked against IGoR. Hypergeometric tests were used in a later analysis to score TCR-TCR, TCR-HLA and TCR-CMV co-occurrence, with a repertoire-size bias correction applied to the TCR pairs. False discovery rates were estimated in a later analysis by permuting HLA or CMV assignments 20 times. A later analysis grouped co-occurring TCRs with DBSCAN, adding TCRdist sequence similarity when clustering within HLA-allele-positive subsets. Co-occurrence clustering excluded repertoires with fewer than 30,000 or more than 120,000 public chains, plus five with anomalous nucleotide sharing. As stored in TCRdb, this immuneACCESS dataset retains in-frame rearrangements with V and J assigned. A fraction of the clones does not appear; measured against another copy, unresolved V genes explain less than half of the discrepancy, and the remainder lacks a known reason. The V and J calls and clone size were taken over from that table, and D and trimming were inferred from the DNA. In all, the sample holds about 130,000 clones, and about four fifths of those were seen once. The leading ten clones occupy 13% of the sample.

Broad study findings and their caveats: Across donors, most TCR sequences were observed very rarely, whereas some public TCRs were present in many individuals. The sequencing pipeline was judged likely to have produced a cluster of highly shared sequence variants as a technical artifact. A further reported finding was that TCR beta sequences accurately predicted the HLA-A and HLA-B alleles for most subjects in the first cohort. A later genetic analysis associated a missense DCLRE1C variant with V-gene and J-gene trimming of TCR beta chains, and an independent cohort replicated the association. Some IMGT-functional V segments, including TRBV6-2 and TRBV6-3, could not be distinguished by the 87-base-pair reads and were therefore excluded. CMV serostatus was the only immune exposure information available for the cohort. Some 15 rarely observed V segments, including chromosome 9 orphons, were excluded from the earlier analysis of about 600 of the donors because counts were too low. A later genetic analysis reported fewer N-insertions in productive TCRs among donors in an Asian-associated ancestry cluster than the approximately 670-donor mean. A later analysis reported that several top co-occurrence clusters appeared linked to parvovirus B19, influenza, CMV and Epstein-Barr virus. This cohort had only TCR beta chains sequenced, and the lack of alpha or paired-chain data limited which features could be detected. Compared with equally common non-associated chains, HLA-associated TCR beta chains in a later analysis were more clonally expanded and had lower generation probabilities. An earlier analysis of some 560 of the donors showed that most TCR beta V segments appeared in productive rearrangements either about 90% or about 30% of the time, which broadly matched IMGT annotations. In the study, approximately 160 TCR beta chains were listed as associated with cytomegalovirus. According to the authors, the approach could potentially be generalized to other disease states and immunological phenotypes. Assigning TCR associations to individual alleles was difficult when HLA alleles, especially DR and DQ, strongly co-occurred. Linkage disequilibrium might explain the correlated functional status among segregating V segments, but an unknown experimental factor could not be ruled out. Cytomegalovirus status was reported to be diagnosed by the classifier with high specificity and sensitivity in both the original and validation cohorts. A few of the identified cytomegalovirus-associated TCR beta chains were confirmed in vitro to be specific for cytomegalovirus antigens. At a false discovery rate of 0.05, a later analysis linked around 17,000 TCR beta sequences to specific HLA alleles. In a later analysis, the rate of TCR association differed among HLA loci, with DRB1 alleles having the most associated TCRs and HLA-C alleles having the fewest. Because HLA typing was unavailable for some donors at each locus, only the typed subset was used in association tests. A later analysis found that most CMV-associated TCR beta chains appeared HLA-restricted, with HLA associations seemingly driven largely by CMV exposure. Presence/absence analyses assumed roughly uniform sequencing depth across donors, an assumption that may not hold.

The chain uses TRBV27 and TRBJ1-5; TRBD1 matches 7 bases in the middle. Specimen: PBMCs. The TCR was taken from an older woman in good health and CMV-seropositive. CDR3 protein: CASSTTGQGNQPQHF. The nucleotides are TGTGCCAGCAGTACGACAGGGCAGGGCAATCAGCCCCAGCATTTT.